The clone carrying this T cell receptor (beta chain) was detected once. TCRdb keeps only in-frame clones here, not all; method: immunoSEQ multiplex PCR. The sample carries tens of thousands of clones, around 80% recorded once. The CDR3 extends over 13 amino acids. V gave up 0 bases and J gave up 5 bases, with 7 bases separating them. Germline assignment: CDR1 MNHEY and CDR2 SMNVEV (reference sequence). The data are from a study of OX40 agonist ivuxolimab in advanced cancers. Study as a whole: A mean age of roughly 60 years, range about 20 to 85, was recorded, and under 85% were male.

The gene calls are TRBV27 and TRBJ1-1; D gene ambiguous. Here the sequenced sample was CD4+ or CD8+ T cells sorted from blood, taken in a trial of the OX40 agonist ivuxolimab. This TCR derives from an adult with an advanced solid tumor such as melanoma, head and neck, liver or kidney cancer. Written as DNA, the CDR3 is TGTGCCAGCAGTTTATCGGGATTTACTGAAGCTTTCTTT. Encoded protein: CASSLSGFTEAFF.